This is a list of T cell receptor beta chains from one sample in a study of shared clonotypes between healthy human individuals. Sequenced by immunoSEQ multiplex PCR; TCRdb stores in-frame clones only, minus some. Of more than 2,000,000 clones in the sample, more than 80% were seen once. Sequenced material: naive CD4+ T cells from PBMCs. The receptors originated from a man between 18 and 29 years old in good health. Some clones in this sample may be carry-over from other donors' samples. Each CDR3 is given with its conserved first and last residue.

TRBV28 | CASSLTGRVGEQYF
TRBV6-6 | CASSYPVRTSTGELFF
TRBV7-8 | CASAPWEGQGSEQYF
TRBV28 | CASSKPGQDYNEQFF
TRBV9 | CASSASGDSTDTQYF
TRBV6-5 | CATQGSGYEQYF
TRBV9 | CASSPEISSYEQYF
TRBV2 | CARGVRGEKLFF
TRBV10-3 | CAIRENPYNEQFF
TRBV5-1 | CASSWGQGEIGAFF
TRBV28 | CASRARTITYEQYF
TRBV6-1 | CASSEAWGYQPQHF
TRBV5-4 | CASSFGLAGVREQFF
TRBV5-1 | CASSLGGTDNTGELFF
TRBV5-1 | CASSLEGGRDTGELFF
TRBV5-1 | CASSLAGNTEAFF
TRBV19 | CASSPFPGQGATDTQYF
TRBV9 | CASSVGNGPRSSDTIYF
TRBV20-1 | CSSWVEGYTF
TRBV10-1 | CASSESAARETQYF
TRBV19 | CASKVGWQSGANVLTF
TRBV5-6 | CASSLLSGASETQYF
TRBV7-3 | CASASEPGDYEQYF
TRBV7-8 | CASSLADFPSYEQYF
TRBV6-4 | CASSDSSPGSTDTQYF
TRBV7-2 | CASSKDRWSYEQYF
TRBV19 | CASSATVNTEAFF
TRBV19 | CASTLAGANVLTF
TRBV5-4 | CASSRGGLDQPQHF
TRBV6-5 | CASSNTGEQFF
TRBV11-2 | CASSPLRGGQYEQYF
TRBV28 | CASSYFSNQPQHF
TRBV19 | CASSIQGVYGYTF
TRBV18 | CASSPPSEETQYF
TRBV6-5 | CATSDRVGNQPQHF
TRBV6-5 | CASSYSRHGQNEQFF
TRBV30 | CAWSPDRGDTQYF
TRBV27 | CASVSYNEQFF
TRBV11-2 | CASSLGPGDQPQHF
TRBV18 | CASSFTRTGLVETQYF
TRBV6-5 | CASSRDRAAYEQYF
TRBV5-1 | CASSLGGLAGGQETQYF
TRBV29-1 | CSVVWETQYF
TRBV28 | CASSTRRTSGSYEQYF
TRBV5-1 | CASSLYPGTASGDTEAFF
TRBV28 | CASRYRGGYEQYF
TRBV4-1 | CASSPPGQAQETQYF
TRBV13 | CASSALWGERRETQYF
TRBV7-9 | CASSPGGYNEQFF
TRBV27 | CASLPTAISYEQYF